One and the same sample provided the 27 T cell receptor beta chains below, sequenced in a study of OX40 agonist ivuxolimab in advanced cancers. Profiling relied on immunoSEQ multiplex PCR, and the TCRdb table lists in-frame clones only, not all of them. The sample includes some 100,000 clones, roughly nine tenths of them seen just once. This specimen was CD4+ or CD8+ T cells sorted from blood, taken in a trial of the OX40 agonist ivuxolimab. The source of these receptors is an adult with an advanced solid tumor such as melanoma, head and neck, liver or kidney cancer.

The chain joins TRBV29-1 to TRBJ2-1; a possible D gene is TRBD1 (6 bases). The CDR3 is 14 residues long. Germline CDR1 and CDR2: SQVTM and ANQGSEA. V lost 6 bases and J lost 5, with 17 bases in between. CDR3 protein: CSVSTGTFDNEQFF. The CDR3 DNA is TGCAGCGTCTCCACCGGGACATTTGACAATGAGCAGTTCTTC.

The chain is built from TRBV5-1 and TRBJ1-4; D gene uncertain. The CDR3 covers 14 residues. V was cut by 4 bases and J by 3 bases, with 10 bases left in between. Germline loops: CDR1 SGHRS, CDR2 YFSETQ. CDR3 DNA sequence: TGCGCCAGCAGCCCCGTGGAAGCTAATGAAAAACTGTTTTTT. Amino acids: CASSPVEANEKLFF.

The chain recombines TRBV21-1 with TRBJ2-1. TRBV21-1 is marked as a pseudogene. CDR3 length: 16 residues. CDR3 nucleotides: TGTGCCAGCAGCAAGCTCGGGGCGACCTCCTACAATGAGCAGTTCTTC. This encodes CASSKLGATSYNEQFF.

V gene TRBV9 combines with J gene TRBJ1-2; TRBD1 is a possible D gene (5 bases). The ends were cut back, 0 bases at V and 8 bases at J, with 11 bases in the middle. Germline V lookup: CDR1 SGDLS, CDR2 YYNGEE. CDR3 length: 13 residues. The CDR3 nucleotides are TGTGCCAGCAGCGTAGAGCAGGGCAGAGGCTACACCTTC. Translating it yields CASSVEQGRGYTF.

The chain joins TRBV19 to TRBJ1-5; D is perhaps TRBD1 (5 bases). The CDR3 totals 13 residues. V gave up 3 bases and J gave up 7 bases, with 10 bases separating them. The germline V gene has CDR1 LNHDA and CDR2 SQIVND (reference sequence). In DNA form, the CDR3 reads TGTGCCAGTAGTATCCTGGGGGAGCAGCCCCAGCATTTT. Amino acid sequence: CASSILGEQPQHF.

V gene TRBV7-2 combines with J gene TRBJ1-4; D possibly corresponds to TRBD1 (5 bases). The CDR3 is 16 amino acids. CDR1 is SGHTA, CDR2 FQGNSA, per germline. V was pared by 5 bases and J by 0 bases, with 13 bases between. CDR3 coding DNA: TGTGCCAGCAGCCCGAAAGCCAGGGCAACTAATGAAAAACTGTTTTTT. It yields the protein CASSPKARATNEKLFF.

V is TRBV7-2 and J is TRBJ1-2, with D unresolved. V was shortened by 0 bases and J by 8 bases, with 7 bases between the two germline ends. Per germline, CDR1 SGHTA and CDR2 FQGNSA. The CDR3 length is 12 residues. Written as DNA, the CDR3 is TGTGCCAGCAGCTTAGCCCCAGGAGGCTACACCTTC. Encoded protein: CASSLAPGGYTF.

V gene TRBV2 combines with J gene TRBJ1-1, with TRBD1 as a possible D gene (6 bases). The germline CDR1 and CDR2 sequences are SNHLY and FYNNEI. The CDR3 sequence is 15 residues long. Trimming shortened V by 4 bases and J by 5 bases, and 17 bases separated the two germline ends. The DNA of the CDR3 is TGTGCCAGCAGTGCCCGGGACACTTTGGGGACTGAAGCTTTCTTT. It encodes CASSARDTLGTEAFF.

The V call is TRBV28, the J call TRBJ2-7; D gene uncertain. Trimming left V 4 bases short and J 6 bases short, with 13 bases between. Germline-derived CDR1 and CDR2 are MDHEN and SYDVKM. CDR3 length: 13 amino acids. CDR3 nucleotide sequence: TGTGCCAGCAGTTCCGGGCCCTCCCTCGAGCAGTACTTC. As protein: CASSSGPSLEQYF.

This rearrangement joins TRBV7-2 to TRBJ2-2; D remains ambiguous. The length of the CDR3 is 13 residues. Deletions cut 1 base from V and 7 bases from J, with 7 bases between. Looked up from germline, CDR1 is SGHTA and CDR2 is FQGNSA. CDR3 region: CASSLVDGGELFF. CDR3 coding DNA: TGTGCCAGCAGCTTAGTTGACGGCGGGGAGCTGTTTTTT.

The gene calls are TRBV2 and TRBJ2-2; D gene ambiguous. V was cut by 4 bases and J by 7 bases, with 7 bases left in between. The CDR3 is 12 residues long. CDR1 SNHLY and CDR2 FYNNEI come from the germline V gene. CDR3 nucleotide sequence: TGTGCCAGCAGTGGATTATACGGGGAGCTGTTTTTT. It is translated as CASSGLYGELFF.

This sequence joins TRBV19 and TRBJ2-2; D is uncertain. CDR3 length equals 15 residues. Trimming took 6 bases from V and 0 from J, leaving 11 bases between them. CDR1 is LNHDA, CDR2 SQIVND, per germline (reference sequence). CDR3 amino acids: CASRVKGTNTGELFF. CDR3 nucleotides: TGTGCCAGTAGGGTGAAAGGGACGAACACCGGGGAGCTGTTTTTT.

The chain employs TRBV6-5 and TRBJ1-1, with 7 bases lining up with TRBD1. The germline CDR1 and CDR2 sequences are MNHEY and SVGAGI. V gave up 6 bases and J gave up 1 base; unmatched junction bases: 8. This CDR3 region has 15 residues. The CDR3 DNA sequence: TGTGCCAGCAGCGACGGCAGGGGGACGAACACTGAAGCTTTCTTT. Residues: CASSDGRGTNTEAFF.

The genes are TRBV6-1 and TRBJ2-1; 7 positions match TRBD1. Germline loops: CDR1 MNHNS, CDR2 SASEGT. This CDR3 region has 13 residues. With V trimmed by 4 bases and J by 8 bases, 5 bases remained unmatched. The CDR3 here is CASSVDREDEQFF. CDR3 nucleotide sequence: TGTGCCAGCAGTGTCGACAGGGAAGATGAGCAGTTCTTC.

This chain connects TRBV6-6 to TRBJ2-7; no clear D gene. Trimming took 7 bases from V and 0 from J, leaving 13 bases between them. Germline-derived CDR1 and CDR2 are MNHNY and SVGAGI (reference sequence). The CDR3 is 14 residues long. The DNA of the CDR3 is TGTGCCAGCAACCGACTCCGGAGCTCCTACGAGCAGTACTTC. It specifies CASNRLRSSYEQYF.

The chain links TRBV5-6 to TRBJ2-7; D uncertain. This CDR3 is built from 14 residues. With 5 bases removed from V and 2 bases from J, the gap between germline ends came to 14 bases. Germline V lookup: CDR1 SGHDT, CDR2 YYEEEE. CDR3 region: CASSSLYRTYEQYV. CDR3 sequence (DNA): TGTGCCAGCAGTTCGCTCTATCGAACCTACGAGCAGTACGTC.

This sequence joins TRBV5-4 and TRBJ2-7; 13 positions match TRBD2. The CDR3 runs 15 residues. The junction had 3 bases not matched to a gene; V was cut back by 4 bases and J by 2 bases. Per germline, CDR1 SGHNT and CDR2 YYREEE (reference sequence). CDR3 coding DNA: TGTGCCAGCAGCATTACTAGCGGGAGGGCCTACGAGCAGTACTTC. Protein product: CASSITSGRAYEQYF.

This clone was recorded once. V and J are TRBV27 and TRBJ2-3; 16 nucleotides align to TRBD2. The trim removed 5 bases at V and 8 bases at J, leaving 7 bases unmatched. The germline gives CDR1 MNHEY, CDR2 SMNVEV (reference sequence). The CDR3 runs to 16 residues. CDR3 residues: CASSAGLAGGQVTQYF. The CDR3 DNA reads TGTGCCAGCAGTGCGGGACTAGCGGGAGGGCAAGTTACGCAGTATTTT.

This chain links TRBV13 with TRBJ2-3, with 9 bases fitting TRBD2. Germline V lookup: CDR1 PRHDT, CDR2 FYEKMQ (reference sequence). V trimming: 5 bases; J trimming: 4 bases; junction bases outside the gene matches: 7. The length of the CDR3 is 15 residues. CDR3: CASSILAGPPDTQYF. As DNA, the CDR3 is TGTGCCAGCAGCATTCTAGCGGGGCCCCCAGATACGCAGTATTTT.

The rearrangement joins TRBV30 to TRBJ1-3, with TRBD1 as a possible D gene (6 bases). The germline gives CDR1 GTSNPN, CDR2 SVGIG (reference sequence). V lost 4 bases and J lost 4, with 11 bases in between. The CDR3 length is 13 residues. The CDR3 DNA follows: TGTGCCTGGAACAGGGCCTCGGGAAACACCATATATTTT. This translates into CAWNRASGNTIYF.

This chain links TRBV6-5 with TRBJ1-4, with 7 bases lining up with TRBD1. CDR3 size: 14 residues. CDR1 and CDR2 from the germline V gene are MNHEY and SVGAGI. Trimming removed 11 bases from V and 0 bases from J; junction bases left unmatched: 6. The CDR3 is CAAGGGPTNEKLFF. DNA for the CDR3: TGTGCCGCAGGGGGGGGTCCAACTAATGAAAAACTGTTTTTT.

The chain uses TRBV18 and TRBJ2-7, with D possibly TRBD2 on 5 matching bases. This CDR3 region has 14 residues. V lost 2 bases, J lost 3 bases, and 11 bases lay in between. Germline V gene data show CDR1 as KGHSH and CDR2 as LQKENI. The CDR3 DNA sequence: TGTGCCAGCTCACCAACACCCCGGGACTACGAGCAGTACTTC. This gives the protein CASSPTPRDYEQYF.

This clone was counted a single time. The chain carries TRBV5-5 and TRBJ2-1; no clear D gene. Trimming pared 4 bases from V and 8 bases from J, leaving 13 bases between. CDR3 size: 13 residues. Germline V gives CDR1 SGHKS, CDR2 YYEKEE (reference sequence). DNA for the CDR3: TGTGCCAGCAGCCTCCTAATAGCAGATGAGCAGTTCTTC. It specifies CASSLLIADEQFF. Full variable domain (outside the CDR3, taken from reference TRBV5-5 and TRBJ2-1): DAGVTQSPTHLIKTRGQQVTLRCSPISGHKSVSWYQQVLGQGPQFIFQYYEKEERGRGNFPDRFSARQFPNYSSELNVNALLLGDSALYLCASSLLIADEQFFGPGTRLTVL.

The gene calls are TRBV9 and TRBJ2-1, with 8 positions matching TRBD2. In germline, CDR1 is SGDLS, CDR2 YYNGEE. Trimming cost V 3 bases and J 8 bases; bases outside gene matches: 13. The CDR3 extends over 16 amino acids. The CDR3 here is CASSGTGTSVFDEQFF. The CDR3 region has the DNA TGTGCCAGCAGCGGGACCGGGACTAGTGTTTTCGATGAGCAGTTCTTC.

The chain couples TRBV28 to TRBJ2-3, with 7 bases aligning to TRBD1. V gave up 4 bases and J gave up 3 bases; unmatched junction bases: 7. The CDR3 has 15 residues. Germline CDR1 reads MDHEN; CDR2 reads SYDVKM. The CDR3 DNA follows: TGTGCCAGCAGTTCCCCGGGACAGCTGACAGATACGCAGTATTTT. Translated: CASSSPGQLTDTQYF.

CDR3 sequence reads: CASSKQYGLRRPYYNEQFF. As DNA, the CDR3 is TGCGCCAGCAGCAAACAATACGGACTCAGGAGGCCCTACTACAATGAGCAGTTCTTC. V and J are TRBV5-1 and TRBJ2-1, with D maybe TRBD2 (5 bases). The CDR3 has 19 amino acids. V was shortened by 4 bases and J by 3 bases, with 26 bases between the two germline ends. Per the germline V gene, CDR1 is SGHRS and CDR2 is YFSETQ. Full variable domain (rest looked up from reference TRBV5-1 and TRBJ2-1): KAGVTQTPRYLIKTRGQQVTLSCSPISGHRSVSWYQQTPGQGLQFLFEYFSETQRNKGNFPGRFSGRQFSNSRSEMNVSTLELGDSALYLCASSKQYGLRRPYYNEQFFGPGTRLTVL.

This rearrangement joins TRBV5-4 to TRBJ2-5; maybe TRBD2 (6 bases). The CDR3 runs 16 residues. The ends were cut back, 0 bases at V and 7 bases at J, with 19 bases in the middle. CDR1 and CDR2 (germline): SGHNT, YYREEE (reference sequence). The CDR3 DNA reads TGTGCCAGCAGCTTGGGCCTAACGGGAGCATTGAGGACCCAGTACTTC. Amino acids: CASSLGLTGALRTQYF.